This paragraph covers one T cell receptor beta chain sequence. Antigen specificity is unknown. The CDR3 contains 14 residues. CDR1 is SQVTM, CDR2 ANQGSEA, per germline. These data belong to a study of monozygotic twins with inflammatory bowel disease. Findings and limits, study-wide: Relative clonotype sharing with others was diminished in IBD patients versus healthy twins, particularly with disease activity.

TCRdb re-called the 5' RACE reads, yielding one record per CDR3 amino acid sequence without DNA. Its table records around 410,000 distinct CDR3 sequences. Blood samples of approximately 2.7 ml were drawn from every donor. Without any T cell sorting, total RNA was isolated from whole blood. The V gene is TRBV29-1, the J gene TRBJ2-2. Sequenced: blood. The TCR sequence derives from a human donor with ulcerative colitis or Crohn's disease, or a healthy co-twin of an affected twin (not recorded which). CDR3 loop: CSVRRATNTGELFF.